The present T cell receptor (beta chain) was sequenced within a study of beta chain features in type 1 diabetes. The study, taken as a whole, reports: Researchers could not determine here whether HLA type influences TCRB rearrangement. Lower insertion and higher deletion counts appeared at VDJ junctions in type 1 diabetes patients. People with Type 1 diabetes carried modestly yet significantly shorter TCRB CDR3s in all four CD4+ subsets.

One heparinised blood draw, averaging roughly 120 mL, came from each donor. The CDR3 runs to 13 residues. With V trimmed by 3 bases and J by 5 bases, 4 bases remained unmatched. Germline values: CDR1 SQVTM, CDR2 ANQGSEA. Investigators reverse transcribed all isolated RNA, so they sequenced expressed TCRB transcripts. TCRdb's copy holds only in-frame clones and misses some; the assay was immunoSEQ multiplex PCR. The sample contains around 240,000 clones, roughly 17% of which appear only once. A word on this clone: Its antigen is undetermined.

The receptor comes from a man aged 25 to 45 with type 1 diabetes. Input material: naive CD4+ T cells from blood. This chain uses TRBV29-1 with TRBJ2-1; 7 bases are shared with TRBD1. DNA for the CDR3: TGCAGCGTTGAGGCGACAGGGAACAATGAGCAGTTCTTC. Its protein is CSVEATGNNEQFF.